This entry concerns a single TCR beta chain. This entry belongs to a study of shared clonotypes between healthy human individuals. Across the study: Every donor yielded three CD4 naive, three CD4 memory, two CD8 naive and one CD8 memory plate.

The method was immunoSEQ multiplex PCR; TCRdb's version includes in-frame clones alone and lacks a portion of them. The sample contains around 1,900,000 clones, about 94% of which appear only once. Only CD45RO-negative cells positively selected for CCR7 counted as naive CD8 cells, so terminally differentiated effector memory CD45RA+ cells were excluded. V lost 4 bases to trimming and J lost 3 bases; unmatched junction nucleotides: 11. The CDR3 length is 17 residues. Germline V gives CDR1 MNHEY, CDR2 SMNVEV (reference sequence). The V and J genes are TRBV27 and TRBJ2-3; 9 nucleotides match TRBD1. The source material was naive CD8+ T cells from PBMCs. The receptor was derived from a man aged 18 to 29 in good health. Some clones in this sample may be carry-over from other donors' samples. The CDR3 sequence is CASSSSPRDRATDTQYF. The CDR3 DNA is TGTGCCAGCAGTTCTTCCCCCCGGGACAGGGCAACAGATACGCAGTATTTT.